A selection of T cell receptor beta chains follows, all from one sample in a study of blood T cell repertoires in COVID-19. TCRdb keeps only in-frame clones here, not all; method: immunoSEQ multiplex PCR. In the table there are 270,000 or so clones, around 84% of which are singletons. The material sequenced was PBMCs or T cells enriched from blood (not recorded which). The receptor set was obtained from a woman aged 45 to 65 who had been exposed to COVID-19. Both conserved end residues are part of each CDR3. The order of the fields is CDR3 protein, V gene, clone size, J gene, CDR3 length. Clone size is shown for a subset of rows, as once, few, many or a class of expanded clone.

CASSIGGLGNEKLFF | TRBV19 | . | TRBJ1-4 | 15
CASRNVRGRFTNEQFF | TRBV10-2 | . | TRBJ2-1 | 16
CASSFRQRTDTEAFF | TRBV5-1 | . | TRBJ1-1 | 15
CASAVTGPSSYEQYF | TRBV12-5 | . | TRBJ2-7 | 15
CASSHRFLEQYF | TRBV6-5 | . | TRBJ2-7 | 12
CASRRDRGFDGYTF | TRBV19 | . | TRBJ1-2 | 14
CASSPAYRGKTTNEKLFF | TRBV18 | . | TRBJ1-4 | 18
CASSQVRGSEAFF | TRBV14 | . | TRBJ1-1 | 13
CASSPQGHPYEQYF | TRBV28 | . | TRBJ2-7 | 14
CASRVQGTPYNSPLHF | TRBV5-6 | once | TRBJ1-6 | 16
CASSLKAGGLREQYF | TRBV7-6 | . | TRBJ2-7 | 15
CASSSTRGTEAFF | TRBV9 | . | TRBJ1-1 | 13
CASSSLRFPSKLVPNYEQYF | TRBV7-6 | . | TRBJ2-7 | 20
CASSLQGKAETQYF | TRBV27 | . | TRBJ2-5 | 14
CASSRGLLYGNTIYF | TRBV2 | . | TRBJ1-3 | 15
CASSEAPVKSSYEQYF | TRBV6-1 | . | TRBJ2-7 | 16
CASSLAVFDTGELFF | TRBV18 | . | TRBJ2-2 | 15
CASSLDGQGLYGYTF | TRBV11-2 | . | TRBJ1-2 | 15
CASSLERRNNEKLFF | TRBV18 | . | TRBJ1-4 | 15
CASSRTGWNTEAFF | TRBV14 | . | TRBJ1-1 | 14
CASKWLAGAGELFF | TRBV6-5 | . | TRBJ2-2 | 14
CASSQVDRGQGMAKNIQYF | TRBV3-1/TRBV3-2 | . | TRBJ2-4 | 19
CATSRDRHSNQPQHF | TRBV15 | . | TRBJ1-5 | 15
CASSKGSGSPLHF | TRBV21-1 | . | TRBJ1-6 | 13